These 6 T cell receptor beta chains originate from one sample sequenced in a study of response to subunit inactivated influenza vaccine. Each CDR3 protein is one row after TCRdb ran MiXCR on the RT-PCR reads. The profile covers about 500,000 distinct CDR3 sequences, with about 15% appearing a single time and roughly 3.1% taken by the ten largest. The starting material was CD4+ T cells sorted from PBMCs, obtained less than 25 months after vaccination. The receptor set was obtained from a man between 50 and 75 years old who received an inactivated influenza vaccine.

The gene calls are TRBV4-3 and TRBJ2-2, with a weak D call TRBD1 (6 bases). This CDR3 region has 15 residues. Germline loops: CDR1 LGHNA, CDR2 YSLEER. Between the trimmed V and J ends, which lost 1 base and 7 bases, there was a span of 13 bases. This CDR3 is CASSQGQGNGGELFF. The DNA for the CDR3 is TGCGCCAGCAGCCAAGGTCAGGGGAATGGCGGGGAGCTGTTTTTT.

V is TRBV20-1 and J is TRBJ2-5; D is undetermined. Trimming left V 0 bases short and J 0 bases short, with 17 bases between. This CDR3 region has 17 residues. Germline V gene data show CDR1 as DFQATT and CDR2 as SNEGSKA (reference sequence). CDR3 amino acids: CSARDPPGSSNQETQYF. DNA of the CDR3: TGCAGTGCTAGAGACCCCCCGGGCAGTTCGAACCAAGAGACCCAGTACTTC.

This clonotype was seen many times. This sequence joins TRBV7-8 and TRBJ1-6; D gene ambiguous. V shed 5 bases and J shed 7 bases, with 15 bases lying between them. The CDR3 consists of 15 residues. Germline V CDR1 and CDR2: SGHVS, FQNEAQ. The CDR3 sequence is CASSPRTVGNSPLHF. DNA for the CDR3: TGTGCCAGCAGCCCGCGGACGGTTGGGAATTCACCCCTCCACTTT.

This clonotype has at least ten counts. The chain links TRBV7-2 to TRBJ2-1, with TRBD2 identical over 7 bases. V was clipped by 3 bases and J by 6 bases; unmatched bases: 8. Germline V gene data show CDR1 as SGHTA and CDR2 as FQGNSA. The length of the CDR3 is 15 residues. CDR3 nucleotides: TGTGCCAGCAGCTTCATTGGACTAGGTGGCAATGAGCAGTTCTTC. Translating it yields CASSFIGLGGNEQFF.

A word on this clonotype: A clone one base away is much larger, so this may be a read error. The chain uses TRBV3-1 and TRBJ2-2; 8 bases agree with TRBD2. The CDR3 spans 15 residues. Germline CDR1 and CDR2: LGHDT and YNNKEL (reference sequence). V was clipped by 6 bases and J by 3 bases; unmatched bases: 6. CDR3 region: CASRRTSSDTGELFF. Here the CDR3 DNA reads TGTGCCAGCAGGAGGACTAGCAGTGACACCGGGGAGCTGTTTTTT.

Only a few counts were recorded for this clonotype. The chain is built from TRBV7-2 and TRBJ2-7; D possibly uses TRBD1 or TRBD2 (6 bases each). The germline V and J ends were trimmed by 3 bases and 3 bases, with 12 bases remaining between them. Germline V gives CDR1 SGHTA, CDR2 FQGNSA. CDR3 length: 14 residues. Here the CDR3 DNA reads TGTGCCAGCAGCTTCGGGGGCAGGGTCTACGAGCAGTACTTC. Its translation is CASSFGGRVYEQYF.